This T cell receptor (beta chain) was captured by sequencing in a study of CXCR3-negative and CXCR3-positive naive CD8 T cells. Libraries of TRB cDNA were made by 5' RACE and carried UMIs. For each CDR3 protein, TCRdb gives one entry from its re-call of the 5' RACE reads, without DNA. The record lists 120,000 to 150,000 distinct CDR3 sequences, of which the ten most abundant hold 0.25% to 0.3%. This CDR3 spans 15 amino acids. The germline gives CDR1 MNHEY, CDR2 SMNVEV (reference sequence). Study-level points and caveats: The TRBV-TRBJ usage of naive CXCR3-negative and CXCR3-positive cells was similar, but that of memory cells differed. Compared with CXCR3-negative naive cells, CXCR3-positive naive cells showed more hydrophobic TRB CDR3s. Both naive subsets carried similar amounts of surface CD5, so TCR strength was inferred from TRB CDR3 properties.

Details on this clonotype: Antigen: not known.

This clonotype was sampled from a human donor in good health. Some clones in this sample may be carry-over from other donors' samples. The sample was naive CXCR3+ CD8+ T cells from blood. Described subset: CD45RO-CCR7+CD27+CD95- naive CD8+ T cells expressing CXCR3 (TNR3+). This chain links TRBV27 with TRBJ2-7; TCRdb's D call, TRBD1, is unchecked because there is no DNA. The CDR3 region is CASSPDRDRVHEQYF.